This T cell receptor beta chain came from a study of cytomegalovirus exposure and HLA in healthy donors. Use of 60 Vbeta and 13 Jbeta primers characterized the PCR. Assay used: immunoSEQ multiplex PCR; TCRdb lists only in-frame clones, some missing. The sample includes 160,000 or so clones, approximately 79% of them seen just once. Trimming pared 3 bases from V and 5 bases from J, leaving 13 bases between. Germline loops: CDR1 SGHAT, CDR2 FQNNGV. There are 14 residues in the CDR3. A word on this clone: Its target is unknown.

Findings of the study overall: Among TCR sequences, most were rare, though some public TCRs appeared in many donors.

The sequenced sample was PBMCs. J is TRBJ1-1 and V is TRBV11-2; D remains ambiguous. The sequence came from a woman between 35 and 50 years old in good health and CMV-seronegative. The CDR3 DNA reads as TGTGCCAGCAGCTTGGGAGGGTTTCGGACTGAAGCTTTCTTT. The encoded protein is CASSLGGFRTEAFF.